Following are 16 T cell receptor beta chains from one sample sequenced in a study of cytomegalovirus exposure and HLA in healthy donors. Amplification used 60 Vbeta primers and 13 Jbeta primers. Measured with immunoSEQ multiplex PCR; TCRdb has only the in-frame clones, and not every one. The top ten clones hold 1% of a sample with 120,000 or so clones, about 80% of them seen once. The sample consisted of PBMCs. The source is a man in his forties in good health and CMV-seronegative.

The J gene is TRBJ2-1, the V gene TRBV11-3, with 11 bases identical to TRBD2. The CDR3 consists of 16 residues. The junction had 6 bases not matched to a gene; V was cut back by 1 base and J by 7 bases. Per the germline V gene, CDR1 is SGHNT and CDR2 is YENEEA. The CDR3 sequence: CASSLGDSGGANEQFF. CDR3 DNA sequence: TGTGCCAGCAGCTTAGGTGATAGCGGGGGGGCTAATGAGCAGTTCTTC. Filled out from reference TRBV11-3 and TRBJ2-1, the complete variable domain reads EAGVVQSPRYKIIEKKQPVAFWCNPISGHNTLYWYLQNLGQGPELLIRYENEEAVDDSQLPKDRFSAERLKGVDSTLKIQPAELGDSAVYLCASSLGDSGGANEQFFGPGTRLTVL.

This rearrangement joins TRBV2 to TRBJ1-4, with 11 nucleotides matching TRBD1. CDR1 and CDR2 from the germline V gene are SNHLY and FYNNEI. Trimming took 4 bases from V and 10 from J; bases not matched to a gene: 5. The CDR3 covers 14 residues. CDR3 region: CASSVGTGGGKLFF. The CDR3 DNA follows: TGTGCCAGCAGTGTCGGGACAGGGGGTGGAAAACTGTTTTTT.

The chain combines TRBV7-6 with TRBJ1-1; 8 nucleotides agree with TRBD1. CDR3 length: 13 amino acids. J was trimmed by 2 bases and V by 5 bases; bases with no gene match: 1. Germline values: CDR1 SGHVS, CDR2 FNYEAQ. As DNA, the CDR3 is TGTGCCAGCAGCGACAGGGGAAACACTGAAGCTTTCTTT. This encodes CASSDRGNTEAFF. The full variable domain, its missing parts supplied by reference TRBV7-6 and TRBJ1-1, is GAGVSQSPRYKVTKRGQDVALRCDPISGHVSLYWYRQALGQGPEFLTYFNYEAQQDKSGLPNDRFSAERPEGSISTLTIQRTEQRDSAMYRCASSDRGNTEAFFGQGTRLTVV.

J is TRBJ2-7 and V is TRBV7-6; 7 bases are shared with TRBD1. Trimming took 1 base from V and 4 from J; bases not matched to a gene: 7. CDR1 is SGHVS and CDR2 is FNYEAQ in the germline V gene. CDR3 length: 15 amino acids. DNA of the CDR3: TGTGCCAGCAGCTTAGTAGGGGGCGCGCTTTACGAGCAGTACTTC. It yields the protein CASSLVGGALYEQYF.

The V and J genes are TRBV6-1 and TRBJ2-3; 10 bases are a match to TRBD2. Per germline, CDR1 MNHNS and CDR2 SASEGT. The CDR3 consists of 16 residues. V lost 1 base to trimming and J lost 1 base; unmatched junction nucleotides: 2. The CDR3 DNA reads TGTGCCAGCAGTGAAGTAGGGACTAGCGGCACAGATACGCAGTATTTT. Protein: CASSEVGTSGTDTQYF.

This clone was observed a few times. This chain joins TRBV25-1 and TRBJ2-1, with 8 bases aligning to TRBD2. Unmatched junction bases numbered 6, after V lost 1 base and J lost 4 bases. CDR1 MGHDK and CDR2 SYGVNS come from the germline V gene. The length of the CDR3 is 16 residues. CDR3 region: CASSEFGAGGYNEQFF. The CDR3 region has the DNA TGTGCCAGCAGTGAATTTGGTGCGGGAGGTTACAATGAGCAGTTCTTC.

The chain recombines TRBV6-5 with TRBJ1-4, with 7 positions matching TRBD1. Germline-derived CDR1 and CDR2 are MNHEY and SVGAGI. CDR3 size: 15 residues. V lost 6 bases and J lost 6; bases outside the gene matches: 10. The CDR3 DNA reads as TGTGCCAGCAGCCCAGGGGGTACCGGCTATGAAAAACTGTTTTTT. Translating it yields CASSPGGTGYEKLFF.

The rearrangement links TRBV6-1 to TRBJ2-3, with TRBD2 as a possible D gene (6 bases). V was clipped by 2 bases and J by 2 bases, with 14 bases between them. There are 16 residues in the CDR3. Germline CDR1 reads MNHNS; CDR2 reads SASEGT. The CDR3 sequence is CASSELGGLVTDTQYF. The CDR3, as DNA: TGTGCCAGCAGTGAATTAGGAGGGCTAGTCACAGATACGCAGTATTTT.

The chain employs TRBV18 and TRBJ1-5; a possible D gene is TRBD1 (5 bases). The CDR3 is 16 residues long. The V end was cut by 3 bases, the J end by 7 bases, with 19 bases between. In germline, CDR1 is KGHSH, CDR2 LQKENI. The CDR3 is CASSPGPSLGGQPQHF. The CDR3 DNA sequence: TGTGCCAGCTCACCTGGACCGAGTCTCGGGGGGCAGCCCCAGCATTTT.

The chain uses TRBV5-1 and TRBJ1-1, with 9 bases aligning to TRBD1. This CDR3 comprises 16 residues. The germline CDR1 and CDR2 sequences are SGHRS and YFSETQ. Trimming removed 4 bases from V and 4 bases from J; junction bases left unmatched: 11. CDR3 coding DNA: TGCGCCAGCAGCATCCAGAACCTGGACAGGGGCACTGAAGCTTTCTTT. Translation: CASSIQNLDRGTEAFF.

The rearrangement joins TRBV10-3 to TRBJ1-1, with TRBD1 identical over 7 bases. This CDR3 region has 13 residues. Trimming cost V 6 bases and J 3 bases; bases outside gene matches: 4. Germline CDR1 and CDR2: ENHRY and SYGVKD. The CDR3 DNA follows: TGTGCCATCAGACAAGACAGGGACACTGAAGCTTTCTTT. Amino acid sequence: CAIRQDRDTEAFF.

The CDR3 bases are TGTGCCAGCACTCCCCCCAGGGGCCCCTATGGCTACACCTTC. Protein sequence: CASTPPRGPYGYTF. This chain joins TRBV28 and TRBJ1-2; possibly TRBD1 for D (6 bases). V lost 7 bases and J lost 4, with 16 bases in between. The CDR3 consists of 14 residues. Germline CDR1 and CDR2: MDHEN and SYDVKM.

The chain carries TRBV2 and TRBJ2-5; D not resolved. With 5 bases removed from V and 5 bases from J, the gap between germline ends came to 12 bases. Germline V CDR1 and CDR2: SNHLY, FYNNEI. CDR3 length: 13 amino acids. The DNA for the CDR3 is TGTGCCAGCAGTCGAGCCCCTCGGGAGACCCAGTACTTC. Protein sequence: CASSRAPRETQYF.

This clone was detected only a few times. The chain uses TRBV7-9 and TRBJ2-1; tentatively, D is TRBD2 (5 bases). V lost 5 bases and J lost 12, with 14 bases in between. Germline V gene sequence: CDR1 SEHNR, CDR2 FQNEAQ (reference sequence). The CDR3 is made up of 12 amino acids. In DNA, the CDR3 is TGTGCCAGCAGCGCCGGACTCCTCGGGCAGTTCTTC. It yields the protein CASSAGLLGQFF.

The V and J genes are TRBV12-5 and TRBJ1-1; 7 bases are a match to TRBD1. This CDR3 spans 12 amino acids. Germline V gene data show CDR1 as LGHNT and CDR2 as FRNRAP. Losses at the gene ends were 6 bases for V and 3 bases for J; bases not matched to a gene: 1. DNA for the CDR3: TGTGCTAGTGGGACAGGGCACACTGAAGCTTTCTTT. Its protein is CASGTGHTEAFF.

The chain couples TRBV5-1 to TRBJ2-2; tentatively, D is TRBD1 (6 bases). The CDR3 runs to 13 residues. V lost 10 bases and J 6 bases, leaving 16 bases between the germline ends. The V gene's germline CDR1 is SGHRS and CDR2 YFSETQ. CDR3 coding DNA: TGCGCCTCGGAACAGGGCTGGGCCGGGGAGCTGTTTTTT. It encodes CASEQGWAGELFF.